The clone carrying this TCR beta chain was detected only once. The antigen is unknown. cDNA synthesis used the whole RNA isolate, giving expressed TCRB sequences. TCRdb's table, derived via immunoSEQ multiplex PCR, lists solely in-frame clones and lacks some. In the table there are 150,000 or so clones, roughly 60% of which are singletons. These data are taken from a study of beta chain features in type 1 diabetes. General study findings and limits: In every one of the four CD4+ subsets, TCRB CDR3s were moderately but significantly shorter in Type 1 diabetes patients.

Trimming took 4 bases from V and 7 from J, leaving 18 bases between them. Germline V gene sequence: CDR1 SGHRS, CDR2 YFSETQ. The CDR3 is 16 amino acids. The V and J genes are TRBV5-1 and TRBJ1-6; D call uncertain. Sequencing used naive CD4+ T cells from blood. The TCR sequence derives from a man aged 25-45 years with type 1 diabetes. CDR3 loop: CASSIGDTPWNSPLHF. CDR3 nucleotides: TGCGCCAGCAGCATCGGAGACACACCGTGGAATTCACCCCTCCACTTT.